By frequency in the sample, the clone carrying this T cell receptor (beta chain) is medium-sized. The antigen is undetermined. This record comes from a study of Ad26.COV2.S vaccination and SARS-CoV-2 variants. General study findings and limits: The TCR-based breadth and depth measures might underestimate overall T cell responses. Substantial post-vaccination breadth of spike-specific CD8+ and CD4+ T cell responses was reported.

Treatment here: roughly 19 received Ad26.COV2.S at low or high dose, single or two shots; about 5 received placebo; per-sample allocation not given. Sampling took place 63 days after the first vaccine or placebo injection. Wuhan-strain spike was delivered by a replication-incompetent Ad26 vector. The germline V gene encodes CDR1 LGHNA and CDR2 YSLEER. The CDR3 is 16 amino acids. V dropped 0 bases and J dropped 6 bases, with 14 bases sitting between them. This table comes from immunoSEQ multiplex PCR, and its TCRdb copy is limited to in-frame clones, with some not included. The profile shows hundreds of thousands of clones, 88% of them singletons.

The sequence was collected from a person aged 18-65 years who received the Ad26.COV2.S COVID-19 vaccine or a placebo. V gene TRBV4-3 combines with J gene TRBJ2-2; D perhaps matches TRBD2 (5 bases). The specimen comprised peripheral blood, sampled in a trial of Ad26.COV2.S vaccine versus placebo. CDR3 amino acids: CASSQDRGIESGELFF. The CDR3 coding sequence is TGCGCCAGCAGCCAAGATCGAGGGATAGAATCCGGGGAGCTGTTTTTT.